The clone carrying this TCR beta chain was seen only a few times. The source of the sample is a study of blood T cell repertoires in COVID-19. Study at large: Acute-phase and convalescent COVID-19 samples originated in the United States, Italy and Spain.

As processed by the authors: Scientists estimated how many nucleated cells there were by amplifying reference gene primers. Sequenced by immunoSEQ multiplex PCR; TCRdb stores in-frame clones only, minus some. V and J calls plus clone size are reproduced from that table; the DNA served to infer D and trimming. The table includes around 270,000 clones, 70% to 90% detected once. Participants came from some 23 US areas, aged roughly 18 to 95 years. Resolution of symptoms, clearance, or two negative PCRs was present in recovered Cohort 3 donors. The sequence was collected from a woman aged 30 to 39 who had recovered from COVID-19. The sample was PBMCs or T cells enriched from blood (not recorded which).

In DNA, the CDR3 is TGTGCCAGCAGCCTTACCCGGGACAGGGCGAACACCGGGGAGCTGTTTTTT. Translation: CASSLTRDRANTGELFF. The chain recombines TRBV9 with TRBJ2-2, with 9 bases matching TRBD1. CDR3 size: 17 residues. Trimming cost V 4 bases and J 0 bases; bases outside gene matches: 7. CDR1 and CDR2 (germline): SGDLS, YYNGEE.